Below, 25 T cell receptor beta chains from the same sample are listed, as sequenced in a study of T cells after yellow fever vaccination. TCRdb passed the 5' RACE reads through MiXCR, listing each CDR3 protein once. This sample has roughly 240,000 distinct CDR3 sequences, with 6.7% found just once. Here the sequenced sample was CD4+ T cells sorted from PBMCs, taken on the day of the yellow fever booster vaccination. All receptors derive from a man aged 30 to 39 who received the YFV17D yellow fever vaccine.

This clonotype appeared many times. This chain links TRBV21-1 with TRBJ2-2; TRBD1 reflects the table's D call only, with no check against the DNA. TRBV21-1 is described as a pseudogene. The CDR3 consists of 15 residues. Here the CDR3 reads CASSKLARGSGELFF. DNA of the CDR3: TGTGCCAGCAGCAAACTCGCCAGGGGGTCCGGGGAGCTGTTTTTT.

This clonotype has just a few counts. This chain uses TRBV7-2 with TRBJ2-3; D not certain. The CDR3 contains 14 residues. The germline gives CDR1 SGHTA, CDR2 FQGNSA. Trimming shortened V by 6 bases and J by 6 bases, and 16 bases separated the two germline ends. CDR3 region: CASSSWTTTDTQYF. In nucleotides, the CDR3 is TGTGCCAGCAGTTCATGGACCACAACGGATACGCAGTATTTT.

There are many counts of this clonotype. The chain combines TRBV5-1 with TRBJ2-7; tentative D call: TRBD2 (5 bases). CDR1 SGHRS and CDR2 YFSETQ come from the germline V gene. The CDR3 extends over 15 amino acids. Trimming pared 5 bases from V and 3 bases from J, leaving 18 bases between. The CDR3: CASSQSGDWSYEQYF. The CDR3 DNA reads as TGCGCCAGCAGTCAGAGCGGTGACTGGAGCTACGAGCAGTACTTC.

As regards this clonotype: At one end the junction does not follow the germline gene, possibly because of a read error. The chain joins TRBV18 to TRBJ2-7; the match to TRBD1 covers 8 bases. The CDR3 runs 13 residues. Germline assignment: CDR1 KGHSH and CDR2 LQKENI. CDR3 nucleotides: TGTGCCAGCTCACCCGACAGGGGAAATAGCGGCAACTTC. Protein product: CASSPDRGNSGNF.

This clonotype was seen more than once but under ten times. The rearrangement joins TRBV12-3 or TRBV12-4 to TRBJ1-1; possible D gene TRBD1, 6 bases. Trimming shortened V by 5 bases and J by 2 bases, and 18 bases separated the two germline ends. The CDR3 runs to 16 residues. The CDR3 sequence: CASSAGQQRLNTEAFF. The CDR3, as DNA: TGTGCCAGCAGTGCAGGACAGCAAAGACTAAACACTGAAGCTTTCTTT.

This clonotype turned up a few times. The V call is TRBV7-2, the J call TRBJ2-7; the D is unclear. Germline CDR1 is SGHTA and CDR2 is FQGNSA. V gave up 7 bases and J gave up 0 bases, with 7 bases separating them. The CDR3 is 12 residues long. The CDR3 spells CASTYNSYEQYF. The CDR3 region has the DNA TGTGCCAGCACATACAACTCCTACGAGCAGTACTTC. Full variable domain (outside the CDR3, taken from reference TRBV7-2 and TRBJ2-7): GAGVSQSPSNKVTEKGKDVELRCDPISGHTALYWYRQSLGQGLEFLIYFQGNSAPDKSGLPSDRFSAERTGGSVSTLTIQRTQQEDSAVYLCASTYNSYEQYFGPGTRLTVT.

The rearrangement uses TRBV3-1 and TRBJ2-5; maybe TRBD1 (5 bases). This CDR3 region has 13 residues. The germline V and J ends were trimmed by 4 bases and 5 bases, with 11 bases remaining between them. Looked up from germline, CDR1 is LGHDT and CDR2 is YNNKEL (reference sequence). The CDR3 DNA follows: TGTGCCAGCAGCCCGGGCAGGGTTGAGACCCAGTACTTC. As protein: CASSPGRVETQYF.

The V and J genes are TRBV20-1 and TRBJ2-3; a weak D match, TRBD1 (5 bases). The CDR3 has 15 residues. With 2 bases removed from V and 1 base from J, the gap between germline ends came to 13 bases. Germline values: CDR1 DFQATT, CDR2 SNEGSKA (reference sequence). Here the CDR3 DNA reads TGCAGTGCTAGACATGCCAGGGCCCGCACAGATACGCAGTATTTT. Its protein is CSARHARARTDTQYF.

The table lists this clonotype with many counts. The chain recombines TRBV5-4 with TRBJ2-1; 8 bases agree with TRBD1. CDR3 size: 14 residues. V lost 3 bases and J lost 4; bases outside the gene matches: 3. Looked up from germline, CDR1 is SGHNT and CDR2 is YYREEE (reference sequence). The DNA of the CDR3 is TGTGCCAGCAGCTGGGGACAGGAGTACAATGAGCAGTTCTTC. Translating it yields CASSWGQEYNEQFF.

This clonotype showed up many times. The CDR3 DNA reads as TGTGCCAGCAGCGGGCGTCCCTCGTCAAGAGTAGGCGTAGCTTTCTTT. Translation: CASSGRPSSRVGVAFF. V usage is TRBV7-2 and J usage is TRBJ1-1, with no clear D. V was shortened by 5 bases and J by 10 bases, with 26 bases between the two germline ends. This CDR3 comprises 16 residues. In germline, CDR1 is SGHTA, CDR2 FQGNSA. The complete variable domain, with remaining parts taken from reference TRBV7-2 and TRBJ1-1, reads GAGVSQSPSNKVTEKGKDVELRCDPISGHTALYWYRQSLGQGLEFLIYFQGNSAPDKSGLPSDRFSAERTGGSVSTLTIQRTQQEDSAVYLCASSGRPSSRVGVAFFGQGTRLTVV.

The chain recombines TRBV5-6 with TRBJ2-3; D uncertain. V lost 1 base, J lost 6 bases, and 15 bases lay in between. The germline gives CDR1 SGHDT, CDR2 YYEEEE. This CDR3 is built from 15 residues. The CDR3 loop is CASSLSTNLRDTQYF. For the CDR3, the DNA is TGTGCCAGCAGCTTGAGTACCAACCTCCGGGATACGCAGTATTTT.

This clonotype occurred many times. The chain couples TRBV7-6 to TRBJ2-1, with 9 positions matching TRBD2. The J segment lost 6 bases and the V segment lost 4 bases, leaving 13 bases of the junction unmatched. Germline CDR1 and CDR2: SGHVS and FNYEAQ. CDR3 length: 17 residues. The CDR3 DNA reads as TGTGCCAGCAGCTCACGACCGGGCGGGAGGGCCGCCAATGAGCAGTTCTTC. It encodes CASSSRPGGRAANEQFF.

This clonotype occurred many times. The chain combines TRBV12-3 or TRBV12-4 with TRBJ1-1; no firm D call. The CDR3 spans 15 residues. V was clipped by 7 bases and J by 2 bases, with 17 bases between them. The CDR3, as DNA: TGTGCCAGCACACCGGGAGGGTCTTACAACACTGAAGCTTTCTTT. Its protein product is CASTPGGSYNTEAFF.

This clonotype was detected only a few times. CDR3 DNA: TGTGCCAGCAGCTTAGTGCAGACGACCCACAATGAGCAGTTCTTC. Its translation is CASSLVQTTHNEQFF. J is TRBJ2-1 and V is TRBV7-6; D uncertain. Trimming pared 1 base from V and 5 bases from J, leaving 12 bases between. The CDR3 is 15 residues long. CDR1 SGHVS and CDR2 FNYEAQ come from the germline V gene.

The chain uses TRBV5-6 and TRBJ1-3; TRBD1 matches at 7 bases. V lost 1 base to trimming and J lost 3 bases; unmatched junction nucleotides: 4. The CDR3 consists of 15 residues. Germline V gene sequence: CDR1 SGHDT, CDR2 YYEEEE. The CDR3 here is CASSLRGGGGNTIYF. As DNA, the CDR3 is TGTGCCAGCAGCTTGCGAGGGGGCGGTGGAAACACCATATATTTT.

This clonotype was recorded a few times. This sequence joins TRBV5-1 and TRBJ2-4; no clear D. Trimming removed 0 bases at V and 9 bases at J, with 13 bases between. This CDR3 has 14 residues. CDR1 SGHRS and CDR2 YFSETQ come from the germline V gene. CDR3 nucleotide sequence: TGCGCCAGCAGCTTGGAGGATGGCAGGCCCATTCAGTACTTC. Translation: CASSLEDGRPIQYF.

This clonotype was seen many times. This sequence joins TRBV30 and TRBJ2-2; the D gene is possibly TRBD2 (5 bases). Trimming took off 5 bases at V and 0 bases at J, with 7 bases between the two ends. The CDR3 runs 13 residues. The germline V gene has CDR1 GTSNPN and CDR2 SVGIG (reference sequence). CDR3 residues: CAWELANTGELFF. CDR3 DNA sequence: TGTGCCTGGGAACTAGCGAACACCGGGGAGCTGTTTTTT.

CDR3 DNA: TGTGCCAGCAGCGCCTCGGCCACCTACAATGAGCAGTTCTTC. As protein: CASSASATYNEQFF. This rearrangement joins TRBV11-2 to TRBJ2-1; D is uncertain. Trimming pared 5 bases from V and 2 bases from J, leaving 10 bases between. The CDR3 extends over 14 amino acids. Germline CDR1 reads SGHAT; CDR2 reads FQNNGV.

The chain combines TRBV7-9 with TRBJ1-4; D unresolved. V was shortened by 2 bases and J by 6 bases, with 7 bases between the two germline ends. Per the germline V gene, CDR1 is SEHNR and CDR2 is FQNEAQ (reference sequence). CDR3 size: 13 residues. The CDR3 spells CASSLKFDEKLFF. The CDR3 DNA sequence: TGTGCCAGCAGCTTAAAGTTTGATGAAAAACTGTTTTTT.

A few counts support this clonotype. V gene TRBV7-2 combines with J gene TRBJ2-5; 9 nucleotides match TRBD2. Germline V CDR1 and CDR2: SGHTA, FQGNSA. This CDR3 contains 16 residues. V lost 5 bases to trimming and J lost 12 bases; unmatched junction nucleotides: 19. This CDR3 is CASSPRVGGRARPKYF. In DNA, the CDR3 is TGTGCCAGCAGCCCACGGGTTGGCGGGAGGGCTCGACCAAAGTACTTC.

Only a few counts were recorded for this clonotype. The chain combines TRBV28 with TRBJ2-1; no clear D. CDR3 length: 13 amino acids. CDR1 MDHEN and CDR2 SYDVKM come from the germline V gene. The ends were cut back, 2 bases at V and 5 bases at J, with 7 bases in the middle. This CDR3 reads CASSLPHHNEQFF. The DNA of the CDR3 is TGTGCCAGCAGTTTACCCCACCACAATGAGCAGTTCTTC.

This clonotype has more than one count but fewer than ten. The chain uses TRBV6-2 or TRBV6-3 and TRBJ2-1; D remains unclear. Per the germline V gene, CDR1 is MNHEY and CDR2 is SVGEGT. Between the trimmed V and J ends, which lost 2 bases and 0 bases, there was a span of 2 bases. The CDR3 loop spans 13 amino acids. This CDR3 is CASSYDSYNEQFF. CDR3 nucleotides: TGTGCCAGCAGTTACGACTCCTACAATGAGCAGTTCTTC.

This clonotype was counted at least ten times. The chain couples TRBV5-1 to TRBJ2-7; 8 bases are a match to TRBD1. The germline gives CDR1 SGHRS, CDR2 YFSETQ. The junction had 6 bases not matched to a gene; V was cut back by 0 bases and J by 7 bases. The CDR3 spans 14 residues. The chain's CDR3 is CASSLEQGAREQYF. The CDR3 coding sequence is TGCGCCAGCAGCTTGGAGCAGGGGGCTCGGGAGCAGTACTTC.

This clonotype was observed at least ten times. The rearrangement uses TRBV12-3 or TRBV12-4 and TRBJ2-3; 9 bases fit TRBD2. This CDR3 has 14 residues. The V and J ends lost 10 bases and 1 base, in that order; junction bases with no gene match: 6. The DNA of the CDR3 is TGTGCCACCAACCCTAGCGGGGGCACAGATACGCAGTATTTT. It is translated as CATNPSGGTDTQYF.

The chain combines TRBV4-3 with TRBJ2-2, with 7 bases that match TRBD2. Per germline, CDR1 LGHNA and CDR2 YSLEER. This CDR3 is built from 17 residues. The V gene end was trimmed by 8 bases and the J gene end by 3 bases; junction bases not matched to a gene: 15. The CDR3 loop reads CASRLLVGRAHTGELFF. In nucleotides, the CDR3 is TGCGCCAGCCGCCTACTAGTTGGGAGGGCACACACCGGGGAGCTGTTTTTT.